This T cell receptor beta chain comes out of a study of cytomegalovirus exposure and HLA in healthy donors. Study findings and constraints: TRBV6-2, TRBV6-3 and other indistinguishable V segments were excluded. Earlier analysis looked at TCR beta V segments, and most were productive about 90% or about 30% of the time. Later analysis showed TCR association rates varying by HLA locus, highest for DRB1 and lowest for HLA-C. Later analysis identified a missense DCLRE1C variant that was linked to TCR beta V- and J-gene trimming.

Germline V CDR1 and CDR2: MNHEY, SMNVEV (reference sequence). The V segment lost 4 bases and the J segment 4 bases; nucleotides outside the gene matches: 13. The CDR3 loop spans 17 amino acids. Worth noting for this clone: Its antigen is unknown.

Amplification used 60 Vbeta primers and 13 Jbeta primers. Sequencing used immunoSEQ multiplex PCR; TCRdb keeps in-frame clones, though not all of them. In the table there are fewer than 300,000 clones, just over 85% of which are singletons. The material sequenced was PBMCs. This receptor was obtained from a man in his forties or fifties in good health and CMV-seropositive. The gene calls are TRBV27 and TRBJ1-1, with 9 bases fitting TRBD1. CDR3 nucleotide sequence: TGTGCCAGCAGTTACACTCCGACGGACAGGGGAGCCACTGAAGCTTTCTTT. Its translation: CASSYTPTDRGATEAFF.